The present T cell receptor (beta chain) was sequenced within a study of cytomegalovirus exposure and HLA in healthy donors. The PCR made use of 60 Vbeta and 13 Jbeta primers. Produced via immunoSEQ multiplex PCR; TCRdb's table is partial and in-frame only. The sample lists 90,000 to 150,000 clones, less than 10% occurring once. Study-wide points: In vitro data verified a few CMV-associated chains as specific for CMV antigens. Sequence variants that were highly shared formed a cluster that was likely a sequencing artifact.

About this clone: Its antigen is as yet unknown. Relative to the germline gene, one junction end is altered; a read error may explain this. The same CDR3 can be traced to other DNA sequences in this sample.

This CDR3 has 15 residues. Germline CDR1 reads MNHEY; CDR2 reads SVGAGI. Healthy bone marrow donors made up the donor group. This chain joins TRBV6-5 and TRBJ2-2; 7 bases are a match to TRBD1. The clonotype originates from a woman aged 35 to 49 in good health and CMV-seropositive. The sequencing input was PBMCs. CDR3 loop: CASTPGQPNTGELFF. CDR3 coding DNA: TGTGCCAGCACACCGGGACAGCCGAACACCGGGGAGCTGTTTTTC.